Listed below are T cell receptor beta chains from one sample, sequenced in a study of cytomegalovirus exposure and HLA in healthy donors. Produced via immunoSEQ multiplex PCR; TCRdb's table is partial and in-frame only. The data show around 150,000 clones, around three fifths seen once. The sequencing sample was made of PBMCs. These TCRs come from a woman aged 40 to 55 in good health and CMV-seronegative. CDR3s include the opening cysteine and the closing phenylalanine or tryptophan. Fields, in order: D gene, clone size, CDR3 length, J gene, V gene, CDR3 protein, CDR3 DNA. The D gene is left open where the match is weak. The size field is filled for only some rows; it gives once, few, many or a size class.

>TRBD2|-|14|TRBJ2-7|TRBV5-1
CASSQGLAVYEQYF
TGCGCCAGCAGCCAGGGACTAGCGGTCTACGAGCAGTACTTC
>TRBD1|-|16|TRBJ1-1|TRBV5-6
CASSDTGGGRGSEAFF
TGTGCCAGCAGCGATACAGGGGGCGGGAGAGGCTCTGAAGCTTTCTTT
>-|-|15|TRBJ1-1|TRBV9
CASSVAPLRDTEAFF
TGTGCCAGCAGCGTAGCTCCCTTAAGAGATACTGAAGCTTTCTTT
>-|-|16|TRBJ2-7|TRBV6-6
CASSYGAGANPFEQYF
TGTGCCAGCAGTTACGGGGCGGGGGCCAATCCTTTCGAGCAGTACTTC
>-|once|14|TRBJ2-3|TRBV5-1
CASSLPRQSDTQYF
TGCGCCAGCAGCTTACCCAGGCAGTCAGATACGCAGTATTTT
>TRBD1|-|14|TRBJ2-7|TRBV6-5
CASHRTGGLYEQYF
TGTGCCAGTCACCGGACAGGGGGACTCTACGAGCAGTACTTC
>-|-|14|TRBJ1-1|TRBV7-9
CASSSGQLNTEAFF
TGTGCCAGCAGCTCCGGACAGCTGAACACTGAAGCTTTCTTT
>-|-|11|TRBJ2-1|TRBV19
CASSSGGSWVF
TGTGCCAGTAGTAGCGGCGGGTCTTGGGTCTTC
>-|-|11|TRBJ2-7|TRBV30
CAWSQGNEQYF
TGTGCCTGGAGTCAGGGAAACGAGCAGTACTTC
>-|few|14|TRBJ1-2|TRBV30
CAWSVAGGNYGYTF
TGTGCCTGGAGTGTAGCGGGAGGAAACTATGGCTACACCTTC
>TRBD1|-|17|TRBJ2-2|TRBV5-6
CASSLATGGPNTGELFF
TGTGCCAGCAGCTTGGCAACAGGGGGCCCGAACACCGGGGAGCTGTTTTTT
>TRBD1|few|15|TRBJ2-7|TRBV27
CASSLSDRGWDEQYF
TGTGCCAGCAGTTTATCCGACAGGGGATGGGACGAGCAGTACTTC
>-|-|16|TRBJ1-2|TRBV5-1
CASSLVGDSQSYGYTF
TGCGCCAGCAGCTTGGTAGGCGATTCACAGAGCTATGGCTACACCTTC
>TRBD1|few|15|TRBJ2-3|TRBV29-1
CSVDPQGGATDTQYF
TGCAGCGTTGACCCACAGGGGGGAGCGACAGATACGCAGTATTTT
>-|-|13|TRBJ2-5|TRBV30
CAWSVVSPGTQYF
TGTGCCTGGAGTGTAGTAAGCCCTGGGACCCAGTACTTC
>-|-|14|TRBJ2-5|TRBV25-1
CASSDIWRGETQYF
TGTGCCAGCAGTGACATCTGGCGGGGAGAGACCCAGTACTTC
>-|-|11|TRBJ2-7|TRBV2
CATRRGYEQYF
TGTGCCACCCGTAGGGGGTACGAGCAGTACTTC
>-|-|13|TRBJ2-7|TRBV14
CASSQDLTSGSEF
TGTGCCAGCAGCCAAGATTTGACGTCAGGATCAGAGTTC
>-|-|14|TRBJ1-5|TRBV27
CASSPRQGNQPQHF
TGTGCCAGCAGTCCCAGACAGGGCAATCAGCCCCAGCATTTT
>-|-|15|TRBJ1-1|TRBV18
CASSPQGSSNTEAFF
TGTGCCAGCTCACCGCAGGGGTCGTCGAACACTGAAGCTTTCTTT
>-|-|16|TRBJ1-5|TRBV27
CASRLSHMAGNQPQHF
TGTGCCAGCAGGCTCAGTCACATGGCGGGCAATCAGCCCCAGCATTTT
>-|-|15|TRBJ1-1|TRBV9
CASSVEAGANTEAFF
TGTGCCAGCAGCGTAGAGGCAGGGGCAAACACTGAAGCTTTCTTT
>TRBD2|-|16|TRBJ2-5|TRBV5-1
CASSPWTSGGAETQYF
TGCGCCAGCAGCCCCTGGACTAGCGGGGGGGCTGAGACCCAGTACTTC
>TRBD1|-|15|TRBJ2-7|TRBV4-3
CASSQVRDSSYEQYF
TGCGCCAGCAGCCAAGTTCGGGACAGCTCCTACGAGCAGTACTTC
>-|-|15|TRBJ1-5|TRBV6-6
CASSDATGSNQPQHF
TGTGCCAGCAGTGACGCCACAGGCAGCAATCAGCCCCAGCATTTT
>TRBD1|-|16|TRBJ1-2|TRBV19
CASSIGKGAVPRGYTF
TGTGCCAGTAGTATTGGAAAGGGGGCCGTTCCGCGGGGCTACACCTTC
>TRBD1|-|17|TRBJ2-2|TRBV5-6
CASSLGVTGSLAGELFF
TGTGCCAGCAGCTTGGGTGTGACAGGGAGTCTCGCCGGGGAGCTGTTTTTT
>-|few|16|TRBJ2-2|TRBV6-6
CASSYSIQGATGELFF
TGTGCCAGCAGTTACTCGATCCAGGGCGCCACCGGGGAGCTGTTTTTT
>TRBD2|few|18|TRBJ2-2|TRBV15
CATSRDSGAWLAEGKLFF
TGTGCCACCAGCAGAGATTCTGGTGCGTGGCTAGCGGAGGGGAAGCTGTTTTTT
>-|-|16|TRBJ1-3|TRBV9
CASSVDAQDLGNTIYF
TGTGCCAGCAGCGTAGACGCACAGGACCTAGGAAACACCATATATTTT
>-|-|15|TRBJ2-1|TRBV27
CASSLRVPLYNEQFF
TGTGCCAGCAGTTTACGGGTGCCCCTCTACAATGAGCAGTTCTTC
>-|-|13|TRBJ2-7|TRBV7-2
CASSFTSFDEQYF
TGTGCCAGCAGCTTTACTAGCTTCGACGAGCAGTACTTC
>TRBD2|few|16|TRBJ2-7|TRBV9
CASSRTSGTQDYEQYF
TGTGCCAGCAGCCGGACCAGCGGGACCCAGGACTACGAGCAGTACTTC
>-|-|17|TRBJ2-1|TRBV7-9
CASRFSPLGSSYNEQFF
TGTGCCAGCAGATTTTCCCCCCTAGGCAGTTCCTACAATGAGCAGTTCTTC
>TRBD2|few|15|TRBJ2-3|TRBV7-9
CASSFPSGGKDTQYF
TGTGCCAGCAGCTTTCCTAGCGGTGGGAAAGATACGCAGTATTTT
>-|-|10|TRBJ1-5|TRBV19
CASSAGAQHF
TGTGCCAGTAGCGCCGGAGCCCAGCATTTT
>-|-|16|TRBJ1-1|TRBV27
CASSSLLMVGGTEAFF
TGTGCCAGCAGTTCCCTTTTGATGGTTGGCGGCACTGAAGCTTTCTTT
>-|-|11|TRBJ1-1|TRBV19
CASVEGPEAFF
TGTGCCAGTGTAGAGGGCCCCGAAGCTTTCTTT
>-|-|15|TRBJ1-1|TRBV4-3
CASSQDLTPTRQAFF
TGCGCCAGCAGCCAAGACCTTACCCCCACTCGTCAAGCTTTCTTT
>-|few|16|TRBJ2-5|TRBV10-3
CAITLQERGQPETQYF
TGTGCCATCACCCTCCAAGAAAGGGGTCAACCCGAGACCCAGTACTTC
>-|-|11|TRBJ1-2|TRBV30
CASSLYYGYTF
TGTGCCTCTAGCCTGTACTATGGCTACACCTTC
>TRBD2|-|13|TRBJ2-1|TRBV29-1
CSVAGLAGYEQFF
TGCAGCGTTGCGGGACTAGCGGGGTATGAGCAGTTCTTC
>TRBD2|once|17|TRBJ2-3|TRBV13
CASSLGLAGGSTDTQYF
TGTGCCAGCAGCTTGGGGTTGGCGGGGGGCTCCACAGATACGCAGTATTTT
>-|once|14|TRBJ1-1|TRBV28
CASSFTPEHPEAFF
TGTGCCAGCAGTTTCACACCTGAACACCCTGAAGCTTTCTTT
>TRBD1|-|14|TRBJ1-2|TRBV6-5
CASSYSGQAYGYTF
TGTGCCAGCAGTTACTCGGGACAGGCTTATGGCTACACCTTC
>TRBD1|-|17|TRBJ2-7|TRBV4-2
CASSQQQGPSPAYEQYF
TGTGCCAGCAGCCAACAACAGGGGCCGTCCCCCGCTTACGAGCAGTACTTC
>-|-|16|TRBJ2-6|TRBV30
CAWSGTGNSGANVLTF
TGTGCCTGGAGTGGGACTGGGAACTCTGGGGCCAACGTCCTGACTTTC
>TRBD1|-|15|TRBJ1-1|TRBV5-1
CASSSRQGGNTEAFF
TGCGCCAGCAGCTCGCGACAGGGGGGTAACACTGAAGCTTTCTTT
>-|few|16|TRBJ2-7|TRBV6-5
CASSLGTTGSAYEQYF
TGTGCCAGCAGTTTGGGGACTACAGGGAGCGCCTACGAGCAGTACTTC
>-|-|15|TRBJ1-5|TRBV6-1
CASSEDPGSSEAQHF
TGTGCCAGCAGTGAAGATCCCGGGTCGTCGGAGGCCCAGCATTTT
>-|-|15|TRBJ2-7|TRBV19
CASSPGGAGLYEQYF
TGTGCCAGTAGCCCTGGTGGGGCAGGGCTATACGAGCAGTACTTC
>-|-|17|TRBJ2-2|TRBV6-7
CASSYSVPGEGSGELFF
TGTGCCAGCAGTTACTCTGTTCCGGGGGAAGGGTCCGGGGAGCTGTTTTTT